This T cell receptor beta chain was recorded in a study of blood T cells in healthy people across ages. Comment on this clonotype: Its cognate antigen is unknown.

Broader study findings: Unsorted PBMC material precluded a definitive naive versus antigen-experienced comparison.

Each sample yielded at least 6 million isolated PBMCs. Total RNA was isolated from each sample in quantities of at least 6 micrograms. A second 7 to 11 cycle PCR used barcoded and J-beta primers. A template-switch adaptor that had 12 random nucleotides put a tag on each cDNA molecule. Each CDR3 protein is one row after TCRdb ran MiXCR on the 5' RACE reads. In the table there are over a million distinct CDR3 sequences, around 45% of which are singletons. From germline, CDR1 is SQVTM and CDR2 ANQGSEA. This CDR3 contains 15 residues. The V gene end was trimmed by 8 bases and the J gene end by 6 bases; junction bases not matched to a gene: 12.

Sample: blood. This sequence originates from a woman in her fifties or sixties in good health. This rearrangement joins TRBV29-1 to TRBJ2-2; 10 bases are a match to TRBD1. The CDR3 sequence: CSIPRDRGLAGELFF. For the CDR3, the DNA is TGCAGCATACCCCGGGACAGGGGATTAGCCGGGGAGCTGTTTTTT.